A single sample is the source of the 8 T cell receptor beta chains below, sequenced in a study of blood T cell repertoires in COVID-19. Profiled with immunoSEQ multiplex PCR; TCRdb holds only in-frame clones, not every one. The sample has some 270,000 clones; around 90% are singletons. The material sequenced was PBMCs or T cells enriched from blood (not recorded which). These receptor sequences come from a woman between 35 and 50 years old who had recovered from COVID-19.

The rearrangement links TRBV19 to TRBJ1-4; weak D call: TRBD1 (6 bases). The ends were cut back, 6 bases at V and 5 bases at J, with 19 bases in the middle. CDR3 length: 16 amino acids. The germline CDR1 and CDR2 sequences are LNHDA and SQIVND (reference sequence). CDR3: CASSPWAGARNEKLFF. The CDR3 nucleotides are TGTGCCAGTAGCCCGTGGGCGGGGGCCCGGAATGAAAAACTGTTTTTT.

The gene calls are TRBV30 and TRBJ1-6, with D maybe TRBD1 (5 bases). The CDR3 runs to 15 residues. CDR1 and CDR2 from the germline V gene are GTSNPN and SVGIG (reference sequence). The V and J ends lost 8 bases and 7 bases respectively, with 21 bases between them. CDR3 sequence reads: CAARQLAGRNSPLHF. CDR3 DNA sequence: TGTGCCGCCAGACAGCTGGCGGGGAGGAATTCACCCCTCCACTTT. The whole variable domain, remainder taken from reference TRBV30 and TRBJ1-6, is SQTIHQWPATLVQPVGSPLSLECTVEGTSNPNLYWYRQAAGRGLQLLFYSVGIGQISSEVPQNLSASRPQDRQFILSSKKLLLSDSGFYLCAARQLAGRNSPLHFGNGTRLTVT.

The genes are TRBV6-1 and TRBJ2-7; TRBD2 aligns across 8 bases. In germline, CDR1 is MNHNS, CDR2 SASEGT. This CDR3 has 17 residues. The trim removed 2 bases at V and 2 bases at J, leaving 11 bases unmatched. The CDR3 bases are TGTGCCAGCAGTGAAAACGGGTTCGGGACTAGACCCTACGAGCAGTACTTC. This codes for CASSENGFGTRPYEQYF.

The V and J genes are TRBV5-5 and TRBJ1-2, with D hard to call. Germline V gene data show CDR1 as SGHKS and CDR2 as YYEKEE (reference sequence). CDR3 length equals 13 residues. V was shortened by 6 bases and J by 0 bases, with 9 bases between the two germline ends. CDR3: CASTRDPNYGYTF. CDR3 bases: TGTGCCAGCACCCGAGATCCTAACTATGGCTACACCTTC.

The chain is built from TRBV18 and TRBJ1-1; 8 nucleotides agree with TRBD1. The CDR3 is made up of 13 amino acids. The V segment lost 6 bases and the J segment 6 bases; nucleotides outside the gene matches: 6. Per germline, CDR1 KGHSH and CDR2 LQKENI. The CDR3 protein is CASSPDRVAEAFF. The CDR3 DNA is TGTGCCAGCTCTCCGGACAGGGTGGCTGAAGCTTTCTTT. The full variable domain, with the rest looked up from reference TRBV18 and TRBJ1-1, is NAGVMQNPRHLVRRRGQEARLRCSPMKGHSHVYWYRQLPEEGLKFMVYLQKENIIDESGMPKERFSAEFPKEGPSILRIQQVVRGDSAAYFCASSPDRVAEAFFGQGTRLTVV.

The chain combines TRBV7-8 with TRBJ2-1; TRBD2 is a possible D gene (6 bases). Trimming removed 5 bases at V and 3 bases at J, with 14 bases between. CDR1 is SGHVS, CDR2 FQNEAQ, per germline. CDR3 length: 15 residues. DNA for the CDR3: TGTGCCAGCAGCCGAAGGGGCGGGGTCTACAATGAGCAGTTCTTC. Its protein product is CASSRRGGVYNEQFF. Full variable domain (rest looked up from reference TRBV7-8 and TRBJ2-1): GAGVSQSPRYKVAKRGQDVALRCDPISGHVSLFWYQQALGQGPEFLTYFQNEAQLDKSGLPSDRFFAERPEGSVSTLKIQRTQQEDSAVYLCASSRRGGVYNEQFFGPGTRLTVL.

V gene TRBV18 combines with J gene TRBJ1-2; 12 positions agree with TRBD1. Looked up from germline, CDR1 is KGHSH and CDR2 is LQKENI. V lost 1 base, J lost 9 bases, and 6 bases stayed unmatched. This CDR3 has 15 residues. CDR3 protein: CASSPLGQGASSYTF. The CDR3 DNA reads as TGTGCCAGCTCACCACTGGGACAGGGGGCGAGTAGCTACACCTTC.

The table lists this clone with a few counts. The chain recombines TRBV19 with TRBJ1-2, with no clear D. Germline assignment: CDR1 LNHDA and CDR2 SQIVND (reference sequence). Trimming shortened V by 5 bases and J by 1 base, and 11 bases separated the two germline ends. This CDR3 has 14 residues. The chain's CDR3 is CASSVHQINYGYTF. The CDR3 DNA reads TGTGCCAGTAGTGTACACCAGATTAACTATGGCTACACCTTC.